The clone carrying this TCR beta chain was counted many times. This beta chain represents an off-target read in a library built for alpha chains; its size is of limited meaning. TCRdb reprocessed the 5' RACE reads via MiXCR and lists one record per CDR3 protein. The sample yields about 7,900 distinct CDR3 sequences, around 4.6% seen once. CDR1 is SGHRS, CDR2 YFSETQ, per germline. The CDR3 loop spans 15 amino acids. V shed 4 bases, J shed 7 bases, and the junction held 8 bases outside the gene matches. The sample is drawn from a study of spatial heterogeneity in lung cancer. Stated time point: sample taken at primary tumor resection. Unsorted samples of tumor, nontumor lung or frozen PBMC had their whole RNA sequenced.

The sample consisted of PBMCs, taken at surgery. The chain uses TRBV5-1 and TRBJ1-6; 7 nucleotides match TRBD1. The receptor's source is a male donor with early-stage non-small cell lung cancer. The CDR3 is CASSEGAQGNSPLHF. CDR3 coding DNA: TGCGCCAGCAGCGAGGGGGCACAAGGGAATTCACCCCTCCACTTT. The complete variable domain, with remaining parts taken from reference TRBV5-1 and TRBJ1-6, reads KAGVTQTPRYLIKTRGQQVTLSCSPISGHRSVSWYQQTPGQGLQFLFEYFSETQRNKGNFPGRFSGRQFSNSRSEMNVSTLELGDSALYLCASSEGAQGNSPLHFGNGTRLTVT.